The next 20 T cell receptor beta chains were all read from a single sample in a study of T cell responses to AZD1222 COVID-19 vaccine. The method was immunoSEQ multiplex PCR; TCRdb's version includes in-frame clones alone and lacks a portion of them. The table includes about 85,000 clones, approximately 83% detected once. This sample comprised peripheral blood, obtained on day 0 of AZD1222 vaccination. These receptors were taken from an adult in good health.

Here the CDR3 DNA reads TGCGCCAGCAGCTTGCTGGGACAGGGAGACTATGGCTACACCTTC. This encodes CASSLLGQGDYGYTF. The chain employs TRBV5-1 and TRBJ1-2; TRBD1 aligns across 9 bases. Per the germline V gene, CDR1 is SGHRS and CDR2 is YFSETQ. This CDR3 region has 15 residues. J was trimmed by 3 bases and V by 1 base; bases with no gene match: 4.

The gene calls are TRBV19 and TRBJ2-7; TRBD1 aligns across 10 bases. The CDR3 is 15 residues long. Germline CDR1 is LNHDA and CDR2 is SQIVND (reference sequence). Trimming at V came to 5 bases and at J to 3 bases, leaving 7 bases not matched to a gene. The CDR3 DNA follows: TGTGCCAGTAGTGCAGGGACAGGGGTCTTCTACGAGCAGTACTTC. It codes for CASSAGTGVFYEQYF.

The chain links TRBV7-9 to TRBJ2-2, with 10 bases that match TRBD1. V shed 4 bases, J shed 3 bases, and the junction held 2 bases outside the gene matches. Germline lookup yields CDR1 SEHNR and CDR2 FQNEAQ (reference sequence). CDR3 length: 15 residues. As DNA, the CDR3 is TGTGCCAGCAGCTCCGGGACAGGGGACACCGGGGAGCTGTTTTTT. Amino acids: CASSSGTGDTGELFF. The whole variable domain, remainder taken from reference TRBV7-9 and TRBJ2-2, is DTGVSQNPRHKITKRGQNVTFRCDPISEHNRLYWYRQTLGQGPEFLTYFQNEAQLEKSRLLSDRFSAERPKGSFSTLEIQRTEQGDSAMYLCASSSGTGDTGELFFGEGSRLTVL.

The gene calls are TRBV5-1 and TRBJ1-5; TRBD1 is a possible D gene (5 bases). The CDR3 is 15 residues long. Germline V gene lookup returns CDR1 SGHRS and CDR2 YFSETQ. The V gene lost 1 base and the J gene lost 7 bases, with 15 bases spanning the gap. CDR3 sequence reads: CASSLRGAQGQPQHF. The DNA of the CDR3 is TGCGCCAGCAGCTTGCGAGGGGCCCAGGGACAGCCCCAGCATTTT.

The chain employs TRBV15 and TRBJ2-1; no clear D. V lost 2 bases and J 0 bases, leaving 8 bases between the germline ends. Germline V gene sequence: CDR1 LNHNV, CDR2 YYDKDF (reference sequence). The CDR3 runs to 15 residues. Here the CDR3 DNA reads TGTGCCACCAGCAGAACCCGCCCCTCCTACAATGAGCAGTTCTTC. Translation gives CATSRTRPSYNEQFF.

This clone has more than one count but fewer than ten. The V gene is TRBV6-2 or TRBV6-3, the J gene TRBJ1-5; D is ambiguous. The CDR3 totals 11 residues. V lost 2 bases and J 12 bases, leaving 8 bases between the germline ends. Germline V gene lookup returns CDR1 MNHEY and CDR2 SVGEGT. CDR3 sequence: CASSYRRLQHF. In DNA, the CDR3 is TGTGCCAGCAGTTACCGGCGACTCCAGCATTTT.

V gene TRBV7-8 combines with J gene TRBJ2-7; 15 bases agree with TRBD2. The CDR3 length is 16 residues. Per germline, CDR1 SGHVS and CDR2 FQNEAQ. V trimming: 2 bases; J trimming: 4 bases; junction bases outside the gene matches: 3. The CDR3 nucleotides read TGTGCCAGCAGCTTATCTGGGACTAGCGGGAGGTACGAGCAGTACTTC. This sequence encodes CASSLSGTSGRYEQYF.

The CDR3 coding sequence is TGTGCCAGCAGCCAAGATCTTCGGACGGTCGAAGGGGGCACCGGGGAGCTGTTTTTT. It is translated as CASSQDLRTVEGGTGELFF. The V and J genes are TRBV4-2 and TRBJ2-2; TRBD1 might be the D (6 bases). Trimming took off 0 bases at V and 4 bases at J, with 21 bases between the two ends. The CDR3 has 19 amino acids. Germline V CDR1 and CDR2: LGHNA, YNFKEQ.

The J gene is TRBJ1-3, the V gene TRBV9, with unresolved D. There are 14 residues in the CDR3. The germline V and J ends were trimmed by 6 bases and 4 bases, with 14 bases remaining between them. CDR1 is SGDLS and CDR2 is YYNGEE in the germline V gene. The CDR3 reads CASTGSADGNTIYF. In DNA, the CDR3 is TGTGCCAGCACCGGCTCGGCAGACGGAAACACCATATATTTT.

The CDR3 spells CSVEGWRWEEWETQYF. CDR3 DNA sequence: TGCAGCGTTGAAGGGTGGAGGTGGGAGGAGTGGGAGACCCAGTACTTC. The chain couples TRBV29-1 to TRBJ2-5; maybe TRBD2 (6 bases). From germline, CDR1 is SQVTM and CDR2 ANQGSEA. CDR3 length equals 16 residues. V lost 1 base, J lost 5 bases, and 20 bases lay in between.

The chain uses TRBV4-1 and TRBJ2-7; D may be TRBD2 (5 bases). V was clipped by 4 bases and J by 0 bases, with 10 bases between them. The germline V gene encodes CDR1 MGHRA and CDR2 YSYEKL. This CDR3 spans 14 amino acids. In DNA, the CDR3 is TGCGCCAGCAGCCTAAGCGACTACTCCTACGAGCAGTACTTC. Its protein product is CASSLSDYSYEQYF.

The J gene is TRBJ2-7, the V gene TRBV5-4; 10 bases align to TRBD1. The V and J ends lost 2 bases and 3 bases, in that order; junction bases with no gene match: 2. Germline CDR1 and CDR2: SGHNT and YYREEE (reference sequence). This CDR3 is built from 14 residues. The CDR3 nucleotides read TGTGCCAGCAGCTTTGGGGACAGGGGCTACGAGCAGTACTTC. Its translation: CASSFGDRGYEQYF.

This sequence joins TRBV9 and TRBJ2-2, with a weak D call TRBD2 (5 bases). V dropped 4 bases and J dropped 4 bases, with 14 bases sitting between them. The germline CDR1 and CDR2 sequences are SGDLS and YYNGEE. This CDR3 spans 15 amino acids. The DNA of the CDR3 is TGTGCCAGCAGCCTTGAACTAGTTCCCACCGGGGAGCTGTTTTTT. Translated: CASSLELVPTGELFF.

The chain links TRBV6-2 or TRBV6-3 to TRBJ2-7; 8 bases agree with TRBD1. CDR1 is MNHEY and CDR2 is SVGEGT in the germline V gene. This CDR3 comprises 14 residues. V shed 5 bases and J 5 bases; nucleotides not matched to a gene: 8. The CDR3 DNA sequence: TGTGCCAGCAGTCCGTGGACAGGGCAGGACGAGCAGTACTTC. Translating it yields CASSPWTGQDEQYF.

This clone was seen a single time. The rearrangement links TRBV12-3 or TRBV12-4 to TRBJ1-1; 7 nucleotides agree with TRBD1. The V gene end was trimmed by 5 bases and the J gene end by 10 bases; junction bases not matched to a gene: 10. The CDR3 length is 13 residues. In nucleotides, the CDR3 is TGTGCCAGCAGTCGTACAGGGGAGGGTGGAGCTTTCTTT. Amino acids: CASSRTGEGGAFF.

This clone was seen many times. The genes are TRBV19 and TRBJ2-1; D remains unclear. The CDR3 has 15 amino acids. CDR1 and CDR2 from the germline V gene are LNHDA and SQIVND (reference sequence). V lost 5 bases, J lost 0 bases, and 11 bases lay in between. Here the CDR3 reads CASSLGDNSYNEQFF. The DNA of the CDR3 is TGTGCCAGTAGTCTTGGTGACAACTCCTACAATGAGCAGTTCTTC. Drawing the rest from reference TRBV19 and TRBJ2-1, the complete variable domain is DGGITQSPKYLFRKEGQNVTLSCEQNLNHDAMYWYRQDPGQGLRLIYYSQIVNDFQKGDIAEGYSVSREKKESFPLTVTSAQKNPTAFYLCASSLGDNSYNEQFFGPGTRLTVL.

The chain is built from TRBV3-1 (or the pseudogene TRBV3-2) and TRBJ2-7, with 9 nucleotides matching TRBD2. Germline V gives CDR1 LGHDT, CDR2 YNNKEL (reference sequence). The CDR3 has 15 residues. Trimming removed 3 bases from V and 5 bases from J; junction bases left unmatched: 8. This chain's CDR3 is CASSHISGSIHEQYF. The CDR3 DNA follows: TGTGCCAGCAGCCATATTAGCGGGAGTATCCACGAGCAGTACTTC.

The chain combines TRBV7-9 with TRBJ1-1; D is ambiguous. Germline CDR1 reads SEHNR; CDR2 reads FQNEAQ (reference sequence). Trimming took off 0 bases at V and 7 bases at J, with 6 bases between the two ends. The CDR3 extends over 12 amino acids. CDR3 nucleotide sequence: TGTGCCAGCAGCTTAGCCGCCATTGAAGCTTTCTTT. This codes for CASSLAAIEAFF.

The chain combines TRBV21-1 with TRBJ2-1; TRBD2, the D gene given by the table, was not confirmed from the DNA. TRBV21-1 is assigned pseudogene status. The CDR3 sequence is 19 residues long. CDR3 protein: CASSTTSDEKYFPYNEQFF. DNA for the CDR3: TGTGCCAGCAGCACTACTAGCGACGAGAAATATTTCCCCTACAATGAGCAGTTCTTC.

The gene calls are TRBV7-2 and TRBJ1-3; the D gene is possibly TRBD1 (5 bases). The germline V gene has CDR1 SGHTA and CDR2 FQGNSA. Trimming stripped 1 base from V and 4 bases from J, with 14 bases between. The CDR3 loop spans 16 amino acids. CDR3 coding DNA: TGTGCCAGCAGCTTAGTCGGGGGGAGCGGGGGAAACACCATATATTTT. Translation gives CASSLVGGSGGNTIYF. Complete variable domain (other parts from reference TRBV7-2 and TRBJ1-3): GAGVSQSPSNKVTEKGKDVELRCDPISGHTALYWYRQSLGQGLEFLIYFQGNSAPDKSGLPSDRFSAERTGGSVSTLTIQRTQQEDSAVYLCASSLVGGSGGNTIYFGEGSWLTVV.